These 21 T cell receptor beta chains originate from one sample sequenced in a study of molecular identifiers for immune sequencing clone quantification. TCRdb recomputed calls from the PCR reads with MiXCR, one row per CDR3 protein. The data hold under 650,000 distinct CDR3 sequences, with 15% to 20% observed a single time. Sequencing was done on a sample of naive CD8+ T cells from blood, with Jurkat cell RNA spiked in. Subset defined: FACS-sorted CD8+CD4-CCR7+CD45RA+ naive T cells. Source of these receptors: a human donor in good health. Some libraries in this study had Jurkat cell RNA spiked in.

This clonotype was detected only a few times. The J gene is TRBJ2-7, the V gene TRBV27; the D is unclear. Trimming removed 0 bases from V and 7 bases from J, with 10 bases in between. The length of the CDR3 is 13 residues. The germline V gene encodes CDR1 MNHEY and CDR2 SMNVEV (reference sequence). The CDR3 DNA reads TGTGCCAGCAGTTTATCGATGGCGAGGGAGCAGTACTTC. This gives the protein CASSLSMAREQYF.

The chain is built from TRBV20-1 and TRBJ2-1; 9 nucleotides agree with TRBD1. Trimming cost V 1 base and J 1 base; bases outside gene matches: 5. Germline CDR1 and CDR2: DFQATT and SNEGSKA (reference sequence). The CDR3 is 16 amino acids. CDR3 nucleotides: TGCAGTGCTAGAGTAACAGGGGGCAGGTCCTACAATGAGCAGTTCTTC. Amino acid sequence: CSARVTGGRSYNEQFF.

This clonotype appeared a few times. The CDR3 DNA is TGTGCCAGCAGCCAAGATCTGGACAACGTCTACGAGCAGTACTTC. It specifies CASSQDLDNVYEQYF. V and J are TRBV14 and TRBJ2-7; a weak D match, TRBD1 (5 bases). Germline CDR1 is SGHDN and CDR2 is FVKESK. The CDR3 length is 15 residues. The germline V and J ends were trimmed by 0 bases and 3 bases, with 12 bases remaining between them.

V is TRBV7-8 and J is TRBJ2-7, with D uncertain. Germline-derived CDR1 and CDR2 are SGHVS and FQNEAQ. The V end lost 2 bases, the J end lost 2 bases, and 13 bases lay between the germline ends. The CDR3 covers 15 residues. DNA of the CDR3: TGTGCCAGCAGCTTACCCGTCAGGTCGGCCTACGAGCAGTACTTC. It translates to CASSLPVRSAYEQYF.

There are a few counts of this clonotype. CDR3: CASSFLGTVSYEQYF. In DNA, the CDR3 is TGTGCCAGCAGCTTTTTAGGGACTGTCTCCTACGAGCAGTACTTC. The chain carries TRBV11-1 and TRBJ2-7; D might be TRBD2 (6 bases). The length of the CDR3 is 15 residues. Germline lookup yields CDR1 SGHAT and CDR2 FQDESV (reference sequence). V lost 3 bases and J 0 bases, leaving 12 bases between the germline ends.

V is TRBV6-1 and J is TRBJ2-7, with D possibly TRBD2 on 6 matching bases. This CDR3 has 16 residues. The germline gives CDR1 MNHNS, CDR2 SASEGT. Deletions cut 1 base from V and 2 bases from J, with 15 bases between. CDR3 protein: CASSEEVLAETYEQYF. The CDR3 bases are TGTGCCAGCAGTGAAGAGGTGTTAGCGGAAACCTACGAGCAGTACTTC.

This clonotype was recorded at least ten times. A read error may produce the germline difference seen at one junction end. The rearrangement joins TRBV5-6 to TRBJ2-7; D is unclear. The germline CDR1 and CDR2 sequences are SGHDT and YYEEEE. The CDR3 extends over 13 amino acids. CDR3 nucleotides: TGTGCCAGCAGTTTGGGAATAGAGGACGAGCAGTACTTC. This translates into CASSLGIEDEQYF.

Points on this clonotype: The germline gene is not matched at one end of the junction; a read error may be the cause. This CDR3 is CASSSGQGARNEQSF. The CDR3 nucleotides are TGTGCCAGCAGCTCGGGACAGGGGGCTAGGAATGAGCAGTCCTTC. The rearrangement joins TRBV12-3 or TRBV12-4 to TRBJ2-1, with 12 bases aligning to TRBD1. CDR3 size: 15 residues.

This chain connects TRBV19 to TRBJ2-7, with 10 bases matching TRBD2. The CDR3 contains 15 residues. V trimming: 1 base; J trimming: 5 bases; junction bases outside the gene matches: 5. The germline CDR1 and CDR2 sequences are LNHDA and SQIVND (reference sequence). The CDR3 DNA follows: TGTGCCAGTAGTATAGGGGGACTAGCGTTGGACGAGCAGTACTTC. It is translated as CASSIGGLALDEQYF.

At least ten counts were recorded for this clonotype. The V call is TRBV4-1, the J call TRBJ2-7; D is uncertain. This CDR3 comprises 16 residues. The V gene's germline CDR1 is MGHRA and CDR2 YSYEKL. Trimming took 1 base from V and 0 from J, leaving 13 bases between them. CDR3 in DNA: TGCGCCAGCAGCCAAGGCCTCTCGGGCAGCTCCTACGAGCAGTACTTC. This gives the protein CASSQGLSGSSYEQYF.

This clonotype showed up many times. The rearrangement links TRBV30 to TRBJ2-7; no clear D. This CDR3 region has 13 residues. CDR1 is GTSNPN, CDR2 SVGIG, per germline (reference sequence). The ends were cut back, 5 bases at V and 7 bases at J, with 18 bases in the middle. Here the CDR3 DNA reads TGTGCCTGGTGGCGCCCCGATCGAGATGAGCAGTACTTC. Protein: CAWWRPDRDEQYF.

The J gene is TRBJ2-5, the V gene TRBV27, with 8 bases matching TRBD1. CDR1 and CDR2 from the germline V gene are MNHEY and SMNVEV (reference sequence). Germline trimming cut 5 bases from V and 2 bases from J; bases unmatched to any gene: 10. The CDR3 runs 16 residues. In DNA, the CDR3 is TGTGCCAGCAGTCAGCTTTCCGGACAGGGACAAGAGACCCAGTACTTC. This gives the protein CASSQLSGQGQETQYF.

In this sample, this clonotype turned up many times. V is TRBV5-1 and J is TRBJ2-7; TRBD2 matches at 8 bases. Germline CDR1 reads SGHRS; CDR2 reads YFSETQ. The CDR3 consists of 14 residues. V dropped 2 bases and J dropped 0; count of bases not matched to a gene: 1. CDR3 DNA: TGCGCCAGCAGCTTTAGCGGGGCCTCCTACGAGCAGTACTTC. It translates to CASSFSGASYEQYF.

This clonotype was observed at least ten times. The chain links TRBV4-3 to TRBJ2-7; TRBD2 aligns across 7 bases. The CDR3 totals 15 residues. V lost 4 bases to trimming and J lost 2 bases; unmatched junction nucleotides: 8. Germline assignment: CDR1 LGHNA and CDR2 YSLEER. CDR3 DNA: TGCGCCAGCAGCCCCTACCCGGGGGGTGCCTACGAGCAGTACTTC. Translated: CASSPYPGGAYEQYF.

This clonotype was counted many times. This chain joins TRBV7-2 and TRBJ2-7; no clear D gene. CDR3 length: 13 amino acids. With 5 bases removed from V and 2 bases from J, the gap between germline ends came to 10 bases. Germline CDR1 is SGHTA and CDR2 is FQGNSA. CDR3 protein: CASSHTETYEQYF. CDR3 coding DNA: TGTGCCAGCAGCCATACCGAGACCTACGAGCAGTACTTC.

The table lists this clonotype with many counts. The chain is built from TRBV25-1 and TRBJ2-5, with 7 bases that match TRBD1. V was clipped by 0 bases and J by 2 bases; unmatched bases: 6. The CDR3 runs 16 residues. Germline V CDR1 and CDR2: MGHDK, SYGVNS. The CDR3 reads CASSEYTGDIQETQYF. CDR3 coding DNA: TGTGCCAGCAGTGAATATACAGGGGACATACAAGAGACCCAGTACTTC.

This clonotype was detected ten times or more. This chain connects TRBV28 to TRBJ1-5, with D possibly TRBD1 on 5 matching bases. Between the trimmed V and J ends, which lost 3 bases and 2 bases, there was a span of 11 bases. The germline gives CDR1 MDHEN, CDR2 SYDVKM. The CDR3 contains 15 residues. CDR3 nucleotides: TGTGCCAGCAGTTTCGGGGGGTTAGGCAATCAGCCCCAGCATTTT. Its protein product is CASSFGGLGNQPQHF.

Worth noting for this clonotype: A much larger clone lies one base from this, so it may be a read error. The final CDR3 position lacks the conserved phenylalanine or tryptophan, pointing to a likely read error. The V gene is TRBV10-3, the J gene TRBJ2-3, with TRBD1 identical over 8 bases. The germline CDR1 and CDR2 sequences are ENHRY and SYGVKD. Trimming removed 3 bases from V and 0 bases from J; junction bases left unmatched: 2. This CDR3 has 15 residues. CDR3 sequence reads: CAISDDRGSTDTQYS. CDR3 nucleotide sequence: TGTGCCATCAGTGATGACAGGGGTAGCACAGATACGCAGTATTCT.

This clonotype was seen ten or more times. The chain has TRBV7-2 and TRBJ2-7; no definite D call. The length of the CDR3 is 14 residues. Trimming shortened V by 1 base and J by 2 bases, and 9 bases separated the two germline ends. CDR1 is SGHTA and CDR2 is FQGNSA in the germline V gene. CDR3 loop: CASSLGVAPYEQYF. DNA of the CDR3: TGTGCCAGCAGCTTAGGAGTAGCTCCCTACGAGCAGTACTTC.

The V and J genes are TRBV4-3 and TRBJ1-6; unclear D gene. The V and J ends lost 0 bases and 2 bases respectively, with 8 bases between them. The CDR3 length is 16 residues. Per germline, CDR1 LGHNA and CDR2 YSLEER. The CDR3 protein is CASSQDFGTYNSPLHF. Written as DNA, the CDR3 is TGCGCCAGCAGCCAAGACTTCGGAACCTATAATTCACCCCTCCACTTT.

This clonotype was observed at least ten times. The chain is built from TRBV4-3 and TRBJ2-3; 9 bases are a match to TRBD2. The CDR3 consists of 15 residues. Germline lookup yields CDR1 LGHNA and CDR2 YSLEER. The V and J ends lost 4 bases and 5 bases, in that order; junction bases with no gene match: 7. The CDR3: CASSPMGRGGDTQYF. In DNA form, the CDR3 reads TGCGCCAGCAGCCCAATGGGGCGGGGGGGAGATACGCAGTATTTT.